This TCR beta chain originates from a study of high-grade serous ovarian cancer treatment subgroups. The study's findings and limits: Tumors within one patient showed repertoire similarity of about 0.11 to 0.85.

Tumor samples were obtained before definitive surgery or chemotherapy. The table came from immunoSEQ multiplex PCR; TCRdb's copy has only in-frame clones and leaves some out. The sample contains some 4,400 clones, roughly three quarters of which appear only once. This clone was seen once. The antigen is not known. V lost 3 bases and J lost 5; bases outside the gene matches: 6. The CDR3 runs 14 residues. CDR1 is SGHVS, CDR2 FQNEAQ, per germline. What was sequenced was tumor tissue. This TCR derives from a human donor with high-grade serous ovarian cancer. The rearrangement joins TRBV7-8 to TRBJ1-1; TRBD1 aligns across 7 bases. This chain's CDR3 is CASSLGQSRTEAFF. Here the CDR3 DNA reads TGTGCCAGCAGCTTGGGACAGTCGAGAACTGAAGCTTTCTTT.